The 27 T cell receptor beta chains below were found in one sample sequenced in a study of T cell clonality in common variable immunodeficiency. Repertoires were generated with immunoSEQ multiplex PCR, while TCRdb's copy carries only in-frame clones and drops some. In total the sample includes some 45,000 clones, none of them seen once. Sample: peripheral blood mononuclear cells. Receptor source: a person between 18 and 75 years old in good health.

In its sample, this clone was seen many times. The read ends 3 residues shy of where the CDR3 ends; the end is completed using the germline J gene. The same CDR3 also results from other DNA sequences found in this sample. The gene calls are TRBV7-2 and TRBJ2-7; a possible D gene is TRBD1 (5 bases). CDR3 size: 14 residues. Germline V lookup: CDR1 SGHTA, CDR2 FQGNSA. V was pared by 5 bases and J by 1 base, with 12 bases between. The DNA read from the CDR3 is TGTGCCAGCAGCGAGCAGGGTAGTTCCTACGAG. Its translation: CASSEQGSSYE. In full, the CDR3 reads CASSEQGSSYEQYF. Looking up the rest from reference TRBV7-2 and TRBJ2-7 gives the full variable domain: GAGVSQSPSNKVTEKGKDVELRCDPISGHTALYWYRQSLGQGLEFLIYFQGNSAPDKSGLPSDRFSAERTGGSVSTLTIQRTQQEDSAVYLCASSEQGSSYEQYFGPGTRLTVT.

This clone came up many times. The read ends 3 residues early relative to the CDR3; the germline J gene fills the gap. The rearrangement uses TRBV5-1 and TRBJ1-5; D gene uncertain. Germline V gene sequence: CDR1 SGHRS, CDR2 YFSETQ. The CDR3 loop spans 13 amino acids. CDR3 DNA, as far as it was read: TGCGTATGGAGGGCCCCCCCGGTTCAGCCC. Protein product: CVWRAPPVQP. The complete CDR3 protein is CVWRAPPVQPQHF.

In regard to this clone: The CDR3 end lies 3 residues beyond the end of the read and is filled in from the germline J gene. The gene calls are TRBV30 and TRBJ1-2; a possible D gene is TRBD1 (6 bases). CDR3 length equals 15 residues. Germline-derived CDR1 and CDR2 are GTSNPN and SVGIG (reference sequence). CDR3 sequence reads: CAWASGAGGTDTYTF. CDR3 DNA, as far as it was read: TGTGCCTGGGCCAGTGGGGCGGGGGGCACAGATACC. The full variable domain, its missing parts supplied by reference TRBV30 and TRBJ1-2, is SQTIHQWPATLVQPVGSPLSLECTVEGTSNPNLYWYRQAAGRGLQLLFYSVGIGQISSEVPQNLSASRPQDRQFILSSKKLLLSDSGFYLCAWASGAGGTDTYTFGSGTRLTVV.

This clone was counted many times. The read ends 3 residues early relative to the CDR3; the germline J gene fills the gap. The V call is TRBV2, the J call TRBJ2-3, with TRBD1 matching over 7 bases. CDR1 is SNHLY and CDR2 is FYNNEI in the germline V gene. The length of the CDR3 is 15 residues. Trimming took 1 base from V and 2 from J; bases not matched to a gene: 3. The CDR3 bases that were read are TGTGCCAGCAGTGAAGGGGGGACAGACACAGATACG. It translates to CASSEGGTDTDT. The full CDR3 sequence reads CASSEGGTDTDTQYF.

With respect to this clone: Coverage ceases 3 residues before the CDR3 finishes, and the germline J gene fills in the end. This rearrangement joins TRBV19 to TRBJ1-1; 12 nucleotides align to TRBD1. CDR1 LNHDA and CDR2 SQIVND come from the germline V gene (reference sequence). This CDR3 is built from 16 residues. CDR3 loop: CASSRNPTGTGGTAFF. The covered CDR3 bases are TGTGCCAGTAGTAGAAATCCGACCGGGACAGGGGGCACA.

The sample holds many counts of this clone. The sequenced fragment ends 3 residues before the CDR3 boundary, so the rest is inferred from the germline J gene. The V and J genes are TRBV12-3 or TRBV12-4 and TRBJ2-2, with 8 bases matching TRBD2. Trimming took 7 bases from V and 0 from J; bases not matched to a gene: 4. The CDR3 consists of 15 residues. The part of the CDR3 DNA that was read is TGTGCCAGCACTCGGGAGGGGCCGAACACCGGGGAG. It translates to CASTREGPNTGE. The entire CDR3 protein reads CASTREGPNTGELFF.

The table lists this clone with a few counts. The CDR3 extends 3 residues past the end of the read, so its final part is completed from the germline J gene. The rearrangement uses TRBV30 and TRBJ1-2, with D uncertain. Germline V gene data show CDR1 as GTSNPN and CDR2 as SVGIG (reference sequence). The CDR3 runs to 14 residues. The CDR3 bases that were read are TGTGCCTGGAGTTCCGGAGGGCCGGAGAATGAC. It translates to CAWSSGGPEND. The whole CDR3 sequence is CAWSSGGPENDYTF.

This clone was recorded at least ten times. The CDR3: CASSLGQIAEAFF. The DNA read from the CDR3 is TGTGCCAGCAGCTTAGGGCAGATCGCTGAA. The chain recombines TRBV7-2 with TRBJ1-1; D remains ambiguous. The missing CDR3 end, 3 residues past where the read stops, is filled in from the germline J gene. CDR3 length: 13 residues. In germline, CDR1 is SGHTA, CDR2 FQGNSA. V was cut by 1 base and J by 6 bases, with 9 bases left in between.

The sample holds many counts of this clone. The CDR3 end is not reached by the read, which stops 3 residues before it; the germline J gene fills it in. V is TRBV6-4 and J is TRBJ1-2; tentatively, D is TRBD1 (6 bases). In germline, CDR1 is MRHNA, CDR2 SNTAGT. V lost 2 bases and J lost 5, with 21 bases in between. There are 17 residues in the CDR3. The CDR3 DNA, read in part, is TGTGCCAGCAGTGACGTTGTAGCAGGGGCCATTATTTATGGC. Residues: CASSDVVAGAIIYG. The CDR3 in full is CASSDVVAGAIIYGYTF.

This clone appeared many times. The read comes to an end 3 residues before the CDR3 does, leaving the germline J gene to fill in the end. The chain uses TRBV19 and TRBJ1-2, with D uncertain. Germline V gene sequence: CDR1 LNHDA, CDR2 SQIVND (reference sequence). The V end was cut by 3 bases, the J end by 7 bases, with 12 bases between. The length of the CDR3 is 13 residues. The sequenced CDR3 bases are TGTGCCAGTAGTATGACCTCGTCAGGTGGC. Its translation is CASSMTSSGG. The complete CDR3 protein is CASSMTSSGGYTF.

This clone was counted ten times or more. This CDR3 reads CSVARDRGYGYTF. CDR3 DNA, as far as it was read: TGCAGCGTTGCCCGGGACAGAGGCTATGGC. This sequence joins TRBV29-1 and TRBJ1-2; 7 nucleotides match TRBD1. The sequenced fragment ends 3 residues before the CDR3 boundary, so the rest is inferred from the germline J gene. With V trimmed by 4 bases and J by 4 bases, 6 bases remained unmatched. Per germline, CDR1 SQVTM and CDR2 ANQGSEA. This CDR3 is built from 13 residues.

This clone was observed many times. The read ends 3 residues shy of where the CDR3 ends; the end is completed using the germline J gene. The rearrangement uses TRBV2 and TRBJ2-7, with 9 positions matching TRBD1. The CDR3 sequence is 13 residues long. Trimming at V came to 9 bases and at J to 0 bases, leaving 3 bases not matched to a gene. Germline-derived CDR1 and CDR2 are SNHLY and FYNNEI. Partial CDR3 DNA: TGTGCCAGTCTGACAGGGGGCTCCTACGAG. Protein: CASLTGGSYE. The full CDR3 protein reads CASLTGGSYEQYF.

This clone was counted a few times. Germline is not matched at one junction end, which may reflect a read error. The read comes to an end 3 residues before the CDR3 does, leaving the germline J gene to fill in the end. V and J are TRBV19 and TRBJ2-3; 8 bases agree with TRBD2. The CDR3 totals 15 residues. Germline CDR1 is LNHDA and CDR2 is SQIVND (reference sequence). CDR3 DNA (partial): TGTGCCAGTAGTACCGGACTAGCCCCGCCAGAGACG. It codes for CASSTGLAPPET. In full, the CDR3 reads CASSTGLAPPETQYF.

This clone was seen repeatedly, ten times or more. The read halts 3 residues ahead of the CDR3 end, with the missing end drawn from the germline J gene. This rearrangement joins TRBV29-1 to TRBJ1-2; 12 positions match TRBD1. Germline-derived CDR1 and CDR2 are SQVTM and ANQGSEA. This CDR3 contains 14 residues. The sequenced CDR3 bases are TGCAGCGTTGAAGGGAGGGACAGGGGGCGAGGC. Encoded protein: CSVEGRDRGRG. The CDR3 in full is CSVEGRDRGRGYTF. Drawing the rest from reference TRBV29-1 and TRBJ1-2, the complete variable domain is SAVISQKPSRDICQRGTSLTIQCQVDSQVTMMFWYRQQPGQSLTLIATANQGSEATYESGFVIDKFPISRPNLTFSTLTVSNMSPEDSSIYLCSVEGRDRGRGYTFGSGTRLTVV.

As regards this clone: The read terminates 3 residues ahead of where the CDR3 ends, so the germline J gene completes it. This rearrangement joins TRBV30 to TRBJ2-7; maybe TRBD1 (6 bases). V shed 0 bases and J shed 5 bases, with 14 bases lying between them. CDR3 length equals 14 residues. Germline CDR1 reads GTSNPN; CDR2 reads SVGIG (reference sequence). CDR3 loop: CAWSVGSGAHEQYF. CDR3 bases read: TGTGCCTGGAGTGTAGGGTCAGGGGCCCACGAG.

This clone occurred many times. The CDR3 end lies 3 residues beyond the end of the read and is filled in from the germline J gene. The chain has TRBV5-1 and TRBJ1-2; a weak D match, TRBD1 (5 bases). Germline V gene lookup returns CDR1 SGHRS and CDR2 YFSETQ. With 4 bases removed from V and 3 bases from J, the gap between germline ends came to 13 bases. The CDR3 runs 14 residues. The CDR3 sequence: CASSTTGSDYGYTF. The DNA read from the CDR3 is TGCGCCAGCAGCACCACAGGTTCTGACTATGGC.

This clone showed up many times. The read stops 3 residues short of the end of the CDR3; the missing end is completed from the germline J gene. The rearrangement links TRBV20-1 to TRBJ1-1; possible D gene TRBD1, 6 bases. CDR1 is DFQATT and CDR2 is SNEGSKA in the germline V gene (reference sequence). The V and J ends lost 5 bases and 3 bases respectively, with 16 bases between them. CDR3 length equals 14 residues. The CDR3 region is CSAAEQGPHTEAFF. The covered CDR3 bases are TGCAGTGCTGCCGAACAGGGCCCCCACACTGAA.

This clone has ten or more counts. The observed sequence ends 3 residues before the CDR3 terminus, with the missing tail filled in from the germline J gene. This chain links TRBV30 with TRBJ1-6; unclear D gene. Germline V gene sequence: CDR1 GTSNPN, CDR2 SVGIG (reference sequence). The CDR3 is 12 amino acids. Trimming removed 3 bases from V and 8 bases from J, with 8 bases in between. The CDR3 protein is CAWRHVDSPLHF. Incomplete CDR3 DNA: TGTGCCTGGAGACACGTTGATTCACCC.

This clone was seen ten or more times. The read stops 3 residues short of the end of the CDR3; the missing end is completed from the germline J gene. V gene TRBV5-3 combines with J gene TRBJ2-1; 11 bases map to TRBD1. TRBV5-3 is noted as an ORF with a role that remains uncertain. The CDR3 covers 18 residues. V was clipped by 2 bases and J by 8 bases; unmatched bases: 15. The sequenced part of the CDR3 DNA is TGTGCCAGAAGCTTAGCGGGACCAGGACAGGGGGCTTTCCATGAG. This gives the protein CARSLAGPGQGAFHE. The whole CDR3 protein is CARSLAGPGQGAFHEQFF.

Ten or more counts support this clone. The observed sequence ends 3 residues before the CDR3 terminus, with the missing tail filled in from the germline J gene. This chain joins TRBV13 and TRBJ2-7; D gene uncertain. Trimming cost V 5 bases and J 3 bases, with 11 bases left between them. This CDR3 contains 13 residues. Germline-derived CDR1 and CDR2 are PRHDT and FYEKMQ (reference sequence). The CDR3 bases that were read are TGTGCCAGCAGCCACCAAGGTCTCTACGAG. Its protein is CASSHQGLYE. The whole CDR3 protein reads CASSHQGLYEQYF.

The sample holds many counts of this clone. The read falls 3 residues short of the CDR3 end, and the missing part is taken from the germline J gene. The gene calls are TRBV28 and TRBJ2-7, with 12 nucleotides matching TRBD1. CDR3 size: 14 residues. The V and J ends lost 2 bases and 5 bases, in that order; junction bases with no gene match: 1. Germline V gene lookup returns CDR1 MDHEN and CDR2 SYDVKM. The chain's CDR3 is CASSLGTGGNEQYF. The part of the CDR3 DNA that was read is TGTGCCAGCAGTTTAGGGACAGGGGGCAACGAG.

This clone was observed a few times. The read finishes 3 residues shy of the CDR3 end, and the germline J gene is used to complete it. The rearrangement links TRBV7-9 to TRBJ1-1; unclear D gene. Per the germline V gene, CDR1 is SEHNR and CDR2 is FQNEAQ (reference sequence). The CDR3 spans 13 residues. Here the CDR3 reads CASSFAGSREAFF. The covered CDR3 bases are TGTGCCAGCAGCTTCGCCGGGTCAAGGGAA. The full variable domain, in which reference TRBV7-9 and TRBJ1-1 provide the parts outside the CDR3, is DTGVSQNPRHKITKRGQNVTFRCDPISEHNRLYWYRQTLGQGPEFLTYFQNEAQLEKSRLLSDRFSAERPKGSFSTLEIQRTEQGDSAMYLCASSFAGSREAFFGQGTRLTVV.

This clone was recorded many times. The read ends 3 residues shy of where the CDR3 ends; the end is completed using the germline J gene. The chain carries TRBV7-9 and TRBJ1-4, with TRBD1 identical over 7 bases. V lost 5 bases, J lost 6 bases, and 9 bases stayed unmatched. The CDR3 is 15 residues long. The germline V gene has CDR1 SEHNR and CDR2 FQNEAQ (reference sequence). The part of the CDR3 DNA that was read is TGTGCCAGCAGCGGGCCGGACAGGACTCATGAAAAA. This sequence encodes CASSGPDRTHEK. In full, the CDR3 reads CASSGPDRTHEKLFF.

This clone was seen repeatedly, ten times or more. The read ends 3 residues before the CDR3 terminus; that terminus is restored from the germline J gene. This sequence joins TRBV2 and TRBJ2-3, with TRBD1 matching 8 bases. J lost 5 bases, V lost 5 bases, and 9 bases had no gene match. Germline CDR1 reads SNHLY; CDR2 reads FYNNEI. The CDR3 loop spans 15 amino acids. The CDR3 sequence: CASSLQGAFKDTQYF. The DNA read from the CDR3 is TGTGCCAGCAGTCTCCAGGGGGCGTTTAAAGATACG.

At least ten counts were recorded for this clone. The CDR3 loop reads CASSLDSLTDTQYF. The sequenced CDR3 bases are TGCGCCAGCAGCCTCGACAGCCTCACAGATACG. The gene calls are TRBV4-1 and TRBJ2-3, with D tentatively TRBD1 (5 bases). Coverage ceases 3 residues before the CDR3 finishes, and the germline J gene fills in the end. The CDR3 covers 14 residues. CDR1 is MGHRA and CDR2 is YSYEKL in the germline V gene. Trimming left V 4 bases short and J 2 bases short, with 10 bases between.

There are many counts of this clone. The CDR3 end falls 3 residues outside the read, so it is completed with the germline J gene. V is TRBV10-1 and J is TRBJ2-2, with D possibly being TRBD2 (6 bases). The V gene's germline CDR1 is WNHNN and CDR2 SYGVQD (reference sequence). CDR3 length equals 14 residues. CDR3: CASSAGVLGSPLFF. CDR3 DNA (partial): TGCGCCAGCAGTGCGGGGGTCCTTGGGTCACCG.

This clone was picked up many times. The read ends 3 residues before the CDR3 terminus; that terminus is restored from the germline J gene. The gene calls are TRBV6-1 and TRBJ1-2; D is possibly TRBD1 (5 bases). The length of the CDR3 is 15 residues. Germline CDR1 reads MNHNS; CDR2 reads SASEGT. The CDR3 DNA, read in part, is TGTGCCAGCAGTGAAAGGGCCTGGGGCGGATTCGGC. It encodes CASSERAWGGFG. The whole CDR3 protein is CASSERAWGGFGYTF.